This TCR beta chain was identified in a study of shared clonotypes between healthy human individuals. An assay was performed, and its level was deep. Clones were read by immunoSEQ multiplex PCR, and TCRdb kept only the in-frame ones, dropping some. The sample carries 450,000 to 600,000 clones, 79% recorded once. The V and J ends lost 5 bases and 0 bases respectively, with 11 bases between them. The CDR3 consists of 13 residues. Germline V gives CDR1 SQVTM, CDR2 ANQGSEA. The sample taken for sequencing was PBMCs. The origin of this receptor is a woman aged 40 to 55 in good health. Some clones in this sample may be carry-over from other donors' samples. The chain couples TRBV29-1 to TRBJ2-7, with TRBD1 as a possible D gene (5 bases). CDR3: CSVYRQGSYEQYF. CDR3 nucleotides: TGCAGCGTTTATCGGCAGGGCTCCTACGAGCAGTACTTC.